This is a list of T cell receptor beta chains from one sample in a study of regulatory T cells in long-lasting Graves disease. MiXCR was run by TCRdb on the multiplex PCR reads, yielding one entry per CDR3 protein. The sample includes around 430,000 distinct CDR3 sequences, about 20% of them seen just once. Sequencing was performed on peripheral blood mononuclear cells (PBMCs), taken when the disease was refractory, from a patient treated with antithyroid drugs. Receptor source: a female donor with Graves disease. Both conserved end residues are part of each CDR3. The order of the fields is clone size, J gene, D gene, V gene, CDR3 DNA, CDR3 protein. A D gene is named only where the DNA matches it firmly. Where a row states a size, it is once, few, many or the class of an expanded clone; other rows omit it.

size: few; J: TRBJ2-7; D: .; V: TRBV30; DNA: TGTGCCTGGAATCTGCCGACAGGATCCTACGAGCAGTACTTC; CDR3: CAWNLPTGSYEQYF
size: .; J: TRBJ1-1; D: .; V: TRBV27; DNA: TGTGCCAGCAGTTTATCGGGGGTGGGCACTGAAGCTTTCTTT; CDR3: CASSLSGVGTEAFF
size: many; J: TRBJ2-2; D: .; V: TRBV28; DNA: TGTGCCAGCAGTTTATATCAGGGTAGTGGCACCGGGGAGCTGTTTTTT; CDR3: CASSLYQGSGTGELFF
size: few; J: TRBJ2-3; D: .; V: TRBV28; DNA: TGTGCCAGCAGTTTACTGCACTATGGGACCCACCTGGGGGATACGCAGTATTTT; CDR3: CASSLLHYGTHLGDTQYF
size: few; J: TRBJ1-1; D: TRBD1; V: TRBV19; DNA: TGTGCCAGTAGTATAGTAAGGGGGACAGGGGTCTTGAACACTGAAGCTTTCTTT; CDR3: CASSIVRGTGVLNTEAFF
size: many; J: TRBJ2-7; D: .; V: TRBV6-5; DNA: TGTGCCAGCAGTTCCCTAGCGACTACCGAGCAGTACTTC; CDR3: CASSSLATTEQYF
size: few; J: TRBJ1-6; D: .; V: TRBV6-1; DNA: TGTGCCAGCACCGAGGGTGAAGCAAGCCTTAATTCACCCCTCCACTTT; CDR3: CASTEGEASLNSPLHF
size: .; J: TRBJ2-1; D: .; V: TRBV12-3/TRBV12-4; DNA: TGTGCCAGCACCTCAGGGGGGTCGAGCTCCTACAATGAGCAGTTCTTC; CDR3: CASTSGGSSSYNEQFF
size: once; J: TRBJ2-4; D: .; V: TRBV12-3/TRBV12-4; DNA: TGTGCCAGCGCTACCTCGGGACTAGCCAAAAACATTCAGTACTTC; CDR3: CASATSGLAKNIQYF
size: many; J: TRBJ2-2; D: TRBD2; V: TRBV28; DNA: TGTGCCAGCAGAGATAGACTAGCGGGAGGGTCCGGGGAGCTGTTTTTT; CDR3: CASRDRLAGGSGELFF
size: .; J: TRBJ2-3; D: TRBD1; V: TRBV6-1; DNA: TGTGCCAGCAGTACAGGGGGTTTAACAGATACGCAGTATTTT; CDR3: CASSTGGLTDTQYF
size: many; J: TRBJ2-7; D: .; V: TRBV6-5; DNA: TGTGCCAGCAGTTACTACCCTACCGTCTACGAGCAGTACTTC; CDR3: CASSYYPTVYEQYF
size: .; J: TRBJ1-6; D: TRBD1; V: TRBV28; DNA: TGTGCCGGCAATTTGCGGCAGGGGGCCTCCTATAATTCACCCCTCCACTTT; CDR3: CAGNLRQGASYNSPLHF
size: few; J: TRBJ1-6; D: .; V: TRBV9; DNA: TGTGCCAGCAGCTTGGACCCCACACCCCATGATTCACCCCTCCACTTT; CDR3: CASSLDPTPHDSPLHF
size: many; J: TRBJ1-4; D: .; V: TRBV2; DNA: TGTGCCAGCAAAGGGGCCTTGACCGGGGAAAAACTGTTTTTT; CDR3: CASKGALTGEKLFF
size: many; J: TRBJ2-7; D: TRBD2; V: TRBV28; DNA: TGTGCCACCTCCGGGACTAACTACGAGCAGTACTTC; CDR3: CATSGTNYEQYF
size: few; J: TRBJ1-6; D: .; V: TRBV5-5; DNA: TGTGCCAGCACCCCCGAGGTCATCTTTAATTCACCCCTCCACTTT; CDR3: CASTPEVIFNSPLHF
size: many; J: TRBJ2-2; D: TRBD1; V: TRBV6-1; DNA: TGTGCCAGCAGGGACAGGATGTGGACCGGGGAGCTGTTTTTT; CDR3: CASRDRMWTGELFF
size: .; J: TRBJ2-1; D: .; V: TRBV7-9; DNA: TGTGCCAGCAGCTCCTACATGGAGATACAGTTCTTC; CDR3: CASSSYMEIQFF
size: many; J: TRBJ1-2; D: .; V: TRBV12-3/TRBV12-4; DNA: TGTGCCAGCAGTTTGGCCATTTACTATGGCTACACCTTC; CDR3: CASSLAIYYGYTF
size: many; J: TRBJ1-1; D: .; V: TRBV6-2/TRBV6-3; DNA: TGTGCCAGCAGTTACACCGCATCGGAATCGAACACTGAAGCTTTCTTT; CDR3: CASSYTASESNTEAFF
size: few; J: TRBJ2-7; D: TRBD1; V: TRBV6-2/TRBV6-3; DNA: TGTGCCAGCAGTTATGGGGGACAGGGGAGGACCTACGAGCAGTACTTC; CDR3: CASSYGGQGRTYEQYF
size: .; J: TRBJ1-1; D: TRBD1; V: TRBV5-1; DNA: TGCGCCAGCAGCTTGGGTTTGGCGGGACAGGGCCCGTCCTCGAACACTGAAGCTTTCTTT; CDR3: CASSLGLAGQGPSSNTEAFF
size: .; J: TRBJ2-7; D: TRBD2; V: TRBV20-1; DNA: TGCAGTGCTAGGCGAGGGCTAGCGGGAGGGGACGAGCAGTACTTC; CDR3: CSARRGLAGGDEQYF
size: .; J: TRBJ2-5; D: .; V: TRBV30; DNA: TGTGCCTGGAGAGCGCTAAGGAGTCAGACCCAGTACTTC; CDR3: CAWRALRSQTQYF
size: many; J: TRBJ2-5; D: .; V: TRBV7-2; DNA: TGTGCCAGCAGCCCCAGGCCCGCCAACCCAGAGACCCAGTACTTC; CDR3: CASSPRPANPETQYF
size: .; J: TRBJ2-2; D: .; V: TRBV2; DNA: TGTGCCAGCCTTGGCGGGAACACCGGGGAGCTGTTTTTT; CDR3: CASLGGNTGELFF
size: many; J: TRBJ1-2; D: .; V: TRBV12-5; DNA: TGTGCTAGTGCGAAATGGGGGGAGAACTATGGCTACACCTTC; CDR3: CASAKWGENYGYTF
size: many; J: TRBJ1-4; D: .; V: TRBV15; DNA: TGTGCCACCAGCAGAGGGTCGGGGAGGACTAATGAAAAACTGTTTTTT; CDR3: CATSRGSGRTNEKLFF
size: few; J: TRBJ2-7; D: TRBD2; V: TRBV29-1; DNA: TGCAGCGTTGAGAGCGGGGCTAGCGGGTCGGACGGGCAGTACTTC; CDR3: CSVESGASGSDGQYF
size: .; J: TRBJ1-2; D: .; V: TRBV7-2; DNA: TGTGCCAGCAACTTAGCCCGGGGGCTCCTAAACTATGGCTACACCTTC; CDR3: CASNLARGLLNYGYTF
size: .; J: TRBJ1-1; D: .; V: TRBV20-1; DNA: TGCAGTGTTCCTAGCAGGGTCGAGGCTACTGAAGCTTTCTTT; CDR3: CSVPSRVEATEAFF
size: few; J: TRBJ2-7; D: .; V: TRBV19; DNA: TGTGCCAGTAGTAACCAGGGGAGCTCCTACGGGCAGTACTTC; CDR3: CASSNQGSSYGQYF
size: once; J: TRBJ1-1; D: TRBD1; V: TRBV20-1; DNA: TGCAGTGCTAGGAGCCCGGGACAGGGGACTGAAGCTTTCTTT; CDR3: CSARSPGQGTEAFF
size: .; J: TRBJ2-3; D: .; V: TRBV2; DNA: TGTGCCAGCACGTCGGAGTATTTT; CDR3: CASTSEYF
size: many; J: TRBJ2-7; D: TRBD1; V: TRBV6-1; DNA: TGTGCCAGCAGTGAGACAGGGGGCCCGTACGAGCAGTACTTC; CDR3: CASSETGGPYEQYF
size: .; J: TRBJ2-7; D: TRBD1; V: TRBV9; DNA: TGTGCCAGCAGCGACACAGACAGGGGGCTGGAGCAGTACTTC; CDR3: CASSDTDRGLEQYF
size: .; J: TRBJ1-1; D: .; V: TRBV9; DNA: TGTGCCAGCAGCGAGGGAATTGGGGGCCATAACACTGAAGCTTTCTTT; CDR3: CASSEGIGGHNTEAFF
size: few; J: TRBJ2-2; D: TRBD1; V: TRBV7-9; DNA: TGTGCCAGCAGCCAGGACAGGGTTGACACCGGGGAGCTGTTTTTT; CDR3: CASSQDRVDTGELFF
size: .; J: TRBJ2-7; D: TRBD2; V: TRBV4-3; DNA: TGCGCCAGCAGCCAAGATTACCTAGCGGGAGCGACGTACGAGCAGTACTTC; CDR3: CASSQDYLAGATYEQYF
size: .; J: TRBJ1-3; D: TRBD1; V: TRBV29-1; DNA: TGCAGCGCGAAGACAGGGGTCAACACCATATATTTT; CDR3: CSAKTGVNTIYF
size: .; J: TRBJ2-3; D: .; V: TRBV3-1; DNA: TGTGCCAGCCAGGGTCCGGAAGATACGCAGTATTTT; CDR3: CASQGPEDTQYF
size: few; J: TRBJ2-5; D: TRBD2; V: TRBV7-2; DNA: TGTGCCAGCAGCACTAGACTAGCGGGGGGCCCTACCCAGTACTTC; CDR3: CASSTRLAGGPTQYF
size: few; J: TRBJ1-2; D: .; V: TRBV5-1; DNA: TGCGCCAGCAGCTTGGCCGAGGGTAACTATGGCTACACCTTC; CDR3: CASSLAEGNYGYTF
size: .; J: TRBJ2-7; D: TRBD1; V: TRBV4-3; DNA: TGCGCCAGCAGCCAAGATCCGACAGGGGCCTACGAGCAGTACTTC; CDR3: CASSQDPTGAYEQYF
size: many; J: TRBJ2-5; D: TRBD2; V: TRBV7-8; DNA: TGTGCCAGCAGCTCCAATAGCGGGAGTGAGGAAGAGACCCAGTACTTC; CDR3: CASSSNSGSEEETQYF
size: many; J: TRBJ1-4; D: .; V: TRBV28; DNA: TGTGCCAGCAGTGGCCCGGGACAACCCAATGAAAAACTGTTTTTT; CDR3: CASSGPGQPNEKLFF
size: .; J: TRBJ1-1; D: TRBD1; V: TRBV6-1; DNA: TGTGCCAGCAGTGAAGCGTTGGGACAGGGGACTGAAGCTTTCTTT; CDR3: CASSEALGQGTEAFF
size: .; J: TRBJ1-1; D: .; V: TRBV7-9; DNA: TGTGCCAACAGCTTGACAGAAAGCACTGAAGCTTTCTTT; CDR3: CANSLTESTEAFF
size: many; J: TRBJ1-2; D: .; V: TRBV6-5; DNA: TGTGCCAGCAGTTACTCGGCAGGGAATGGCTACACCTTC; CDR3: CASSYSAGNGYTF
size: few; J: TRBJ1-1; D: .; V: TRBV19; DNA: TGTGCCAGCGTGAAAGAGGGGAAGAACACTGAAGCTTTCTTT; CDR3: CASVKEGKNTEAFF
size: .; J: TRBJ2-7; D: .; V: TRBV19; DNA: TGTGCCAGTAGTATAGAGTGGGACAACTACGAGCAGTACTTC; CDR3: CASSIEWDNYEQYF